Shown below are 30 T cell receptor beta chains from a single sample sequenced in a study of graft-versus-host responses after intestinal transplantation. This table comes from immunoSEQ multiplex PCR, and its TCRdb copy is limited to in-frame clones, with some not included. The sample consists of more than 10,000 clones, 80% to 95% of them appearing once. Specimen: PBMCs, collected roughly 930 days after intestinal transplantation. The receptors come from a human patient who received an intestinal transplant, so some T cells may come from the graft donor.

The V and J genes are TRBV18 and TRBJ2-1; 9 bases fit TRBD2. This CDR3 region has 16 residues. Trimming cost V 2 bases and J 5 bases; bases outside gene matches: 7. The germline CDR1 and CDR2 sequences are KGHSH and LQKENI. CDR3 DNA sequence: TGTGCCAGCTCACCAAGGGCGGGGGGGTCGGACAATGAGCAGTTCTTC. Protein: CASSPRAGGSDNEQFF.

The gene calls are TRBV5-4 and TRBJ1-2, with 7 bases aligning to TRBD1. Germline lookup yields CDR1 SGHNT and CDR2 YYREEE (reference sequence). Trimming cost V 4 bases and J 8 bases; bases outside gene matches: 2. This CDR3 region has 11 residues. The CDR3 region has the DNA TGTGCCAGCAGCCCAGGGGGGGGCTACACCTTC. Its translation is CASSPGGGYTF.

The rearrangement uses TRBV18 and TRBJ2-7; D is possibly TRBD1 or TRBD2 (5 bases each). V lost 2 bases and J lost 0, with 11 bases in between. Germline V lookup: CDR1 KGHSH, CDR2 LQKENI. There are 15 residues in the CDR3. The CDR3 reads CASSPLGVGSYEQYF. In DNA form, the CDR3 reads TGTGCCAGCTCACCATTGGGGGTAGGCTCCTACGAGCAGTACTTC.

This chain links TRBV5-1 with TRBJ1-1, with a weak D call TRBD1 (5 bases). Per the germline V gene, CDR1 is SGHRS and CDR2 is YFSETQ. Trimming shortened V by 2 bases and J by 11 bases, and 19 bases separated the two germline ends. The CDR3 is made up of 14 amino acids. The CDR3 region has the DNA TGCGCCAGCAGCTTAGCCCCACAGGCCCTTCGGGCTTTCTTT. This encodes CASSLAPQALRAFF.

The chain is built from TRBV7-2 and TRBJ2-1; D is possibly TRBD1 (5 bases). V was clipped by 4 bases and J by 9 bases, with 16 bases between them. The CDR3 spans 14 residues. CDR1 is SGHTA, CDR2 FQGNSA, per germline. CDR3 DNA sequence: TGTGCCAGCAGCTCCGACTGGGGCGTGGCTGAGCAGTTCTTC. This codes for CASSSDWGVAEQFF.

This clone is a singleton in its sample. The CDR3 DNA is TGTGCCAGCAGCTGTTGGACAGGGCTAGCGGGGGATCAGGGTGAGCAGTTCTTC. Translated: CASSCWTGLAGDQGEQFF. V gene TRBV21-1 combines with J gene TRBJ2-1; TRBD2 reflects the table's D call only, with no check against the DNA. TRBV21-1 is a pseudogene. The CDR3 is 18 residues long.

The rearrangement links TRBV5-1 to TRBJ2-7; TRBD1 aligns across 7 bases. Trimming removed 3 bases from V and 3 bases from J; junction bases left unmatched: 12. Germline-derived CDR1 and CDR2 are SGHRS and YFSETQ. The CDR3 consists of 16 residues. The CDR3 nucleotides are TGCGCCAGCAGCTGGGACAGCCCGAGCACTAACTACGAGCAGTACTTC. This sequence encodes CASSWDSPSTNYEQYF.

J is TRBJ2-3 and V is TRBV2; a weak D match, TRBD2 (5 bases). Trimming stripped 3 bases from V and 1 base from J, with 5 bases between. Germline V gene data show CDR1 as SNHLY and CDR2 as FYNNEI. CDR3 length equals 13 residues. The CDR3 nucleotides are TGTGCCAGCAGTGAGCGGGGCACAGATACGCAGTATTTT. Translated, it gives CASSERGTDTQYF. Using reference TRBV2 and TRBJ2-3 for the parts outside the CDR3, the full variable domain is EPEVTQTPSHQVTQMGQEVILRCVPISNHLYFYWYRQILGQKVEFLVSFYNNEISEKSEIFDDQFSVERPDGSNFTLKIRSTKLEDSAMYFCASSERGTDTQYFGPGTRLTVL.

The chain combines TRBV4-1 with TRBJ2-2, with D perhaps TRBD2 (6 bases). With 0 bases removed from V and 6 bases from J, the gap between germline ends came to 11 bases. Per the germline V gene, CDR1 is MGHRA and CDR2 is YSYEKL. This CDR3 spans 15 amino acids. CDR3 in amino acids: CASSQDGGFPGELFF. The DNA of the CDR3 is TGCGCCAGCAGCCAAGATGGAGGGTTCCCCGGGGAGCTGTTTTTT.

The chain recombines TRBV19 with TRBJ1-4; 7 nucleotides match TRBD1. From germline, CDR1 is LNHDA and CDR2 SQIVND (reference sequence). The CDR3 has 14 residues. Trimming at V came to 5 bases and at J to 10 bases, leaving 10 bases not matched to a gene. The CDR3 DNA is TGTGCCAGTAGTTCGGGAGCAGGGGGAGGAAAACTGTTTTTT. Its translation: CASSSGAGGGKLFF.

This chain joins TRBV10-3 and TRBJ1-4; no clear D gene. V gave up 6 bases and J gave up 4 bases, with 9 bases separating them. The CDR3 length is 13 residues. Per germline, CDR1 ENHRY and CDR2 SYGVKD. This chain's CDR3 is CAIRTDGNEKLFF. CDR3 bases: TGTGCCATCAGGACGGACGGTAATGAAAAACTGTTTTTT.

The rearrangement links TRBV6-4 to TRBJ2-3, with 11 bases aligning to TRBD2. Germline V CDR1 and CDR2: MRHNA, SNTAGT. V dropped 3 bases and J dropped 2; count of bases not matched to a gene: 1. This CDR3 spans 15 amino acids. The CDR3 protein is CASSDSGGATDTQYF. The CDR3 nucleotides are TGTGCCAGCAGTGATAGCGGGGGGGCCACAGATACGCAGTATTTT.

V gene TRBV9 combines with J gene TRBJ2-7, with D hard to call. The germline gives CDR1 SGDLS, CDR2 YYNGEE. The CDR3 has 13 amino acids. Trimming left V 3 bases short and J 2 bases short, with 9 bases between. DNA of the CDR3: TGTGCCAGCAGCGCCACTGGAACCTACGAGCAGTACTTC. Its translation is CASSATGTYEQYF.

This chain uses TRBV7-6 with TRBJ1-5; tentatively, D is TRBD1 (6 bases). Trimming left V 4 bases short and J 6 bases short, with 7 bases between. Germline V gives CDR1 SGHVS, CDR2 FNYEAQ. The CDR3 has 12 residues. The CDR3 reads CASSSGAQPQHF. The CDR3 coding sequence is TGTGCCAGCAGCTCGGGGGCTCAGCCCCAGCATTTT.

The rearrangement uses TRBV4-1 and TRBJ1-2; 8 bases match TRBD1. Trimming removed 0 bases from V and 8 bases from J; junction bases left unmatched: 11. CDR1 is MGHRA, CDR2 YSYEKL, per germline. This CDR3 region has 16 residues. The CDR3: CASSQDPTGGPGGYTF. The CDR3 nucleotides are TGCGCCAGCAGCCAAGATCCCACAGGGGGGCCCGGCGGCTACACCTTC.

The chain employs TRBV6-1 and TRBJ2-3; 9 nucleotides match TRBD2. Germline CDR1 is MNHNS and CDR2 is SASEGT. J was trimmed by 6 bases and V by 1 base; bases with no gene match: 2. The CDR3 is 14 amino acids. CDR3 sequence: CASSEGAGGDTQYF. In DNA, the CDR3 is TGTGCCAGCAGTGAAGGAGCGGGGGGTGATACGCAGTATTTT.

The V call is TRBV7-6, the J call TRBJ2-3; D possibly corresponds to TRBD2 (5 bases). V lost 6 bases and J lost 8, with 12 bases in between. The CDR3 spans 12 residues. Germline CDR1 reads SGHVS; CDR2 reads FNYEAQ. The CDR3: CASSFDRGTQYF. The CDR3 DNA follows: TGTGCCAGCAGTTTCGACCGGGGTACGCAGTATTTT.

The genes are TRBV5-1 and TRBJ1-6, with D unclear. Looked up from germline, CDR1 is SGHRS and CDR2 is YFSETQ. The CDR3 is 16 residues long. V was trimmed by 1 base and J by 5 bases, leaving 13 bases between them. The DNA for the CDR3 is TGCGCCAGCAGCTTGTTCGGGGATAAGCATAATTCACCCCTCCACTTT. Translation gives CASSLFGDKHNSPLHF.

This chain uses TRBV21-1 with TRBJ2-6. TRBV21-1 represents a pseudogene. This CDR3 region has 16 residues. CDR3 DNA sequence: TGTGCCAGCAGCAAAGTTTACCCGTCTGGGGCCAACGTCCTGACTTTC. Its translation: CASSKVYPSGANVLTF.

The rearrangement uses TRBV5-1 and TRBJ2-7, with 9 bases aligning to TRBD1. Germline V CDR1 and CDR2: SGHRS, YFSETQ. The CDR3 is made up of 15 amino acids. The V gene end was trimmed by 3 bases and the J gene end by 5 bases; junction bases not matched to a gene: 9. DNA for the CDR3: TGCGCCAGCAGCTGGGACAGGGTGAGGCTGGACGAGCAGTACTTC. Amino acid sequence: CASSWDRVRLDEQYF.

The rearrangement uses TRBV2 and TRBJ2-7; D tentatively reads TRBD1 or TRBD2 (5 bases each). Trimming shortened V by 4 bases and J by 7 bases, and 17 bases separated the two germline ends. Per germline, CDR1 SNHLY and CDR2 FYNNEI. The CDR3 has 14 amino acids. CDR3 protein: CASSVGRDRGEQYF. DNA for the CDR3: TGTGCCAGCAGTGTAGGCAGGGACCGAGGAGAGCAGTACTTC. The full variable domain, completed using reference TRBV2 and TRBJ2-7, is EPEVTQTPSHQVTQMGQEVILRCVPISNHLYFYWYRQILGQKVEFLVSFYNNEISEKSEIFDDQFSVERPDGSNFTLKIRSTKLEDSAMYFCASSVGRDRGEQYFGPGTRLTVT.

The chain combines TRBV7-8 with TRBJ1-1, with D unclear. From germline, CDR1 is SGHVS and CDR2 FQNEAQ. Trimming cost V 5 bases and J 5 bases, with 15 bases left between them. CDR3 length equals 14 residues. In nucleotides, the CDR3 is TGTGCCAGCAGCCACGGACCCGGAGGAACTGAAGCTTTCTTT. It yields the protein CASSHGPGGTEAFF. The variable domain in full, with the rest retrieved from reference TRBV7-8 and TRBJ1-1, is GAGVSQSPRYKVAKRGQDVALRCDPISGHVSLFWYQQALGQGPEFLTYFQNEAQLDKSGLPSDRFFAERPEGSVSTLKIQRTQQEDSAVYLCASSHGPGGTEAFFGQGTRLTVV.

The V call is TRBV9, the J call TRBJ2-2; D gene ambiguous. Germline CDR1 is SGDLS and CDR2 is YYNGEE. Trimming stripped 3 bases from V and 5 bases from J, with 20 bases between. The CDR3 length is 17 residues. DNA of the CDR3: TGTGCCAGCAGCGCGTATTCCGGAAGAGGCCCGACCGGGGAGCTGTTTTTT. Its translation: CASSAYSGRGPTGELFF.

This chain joins TRBV4-1 and TRBJ2-7; no definite D call. The CDR3 sequence is 16 residues long. Germline lookup yields CDR1 MGHRA and CDR2 YSYEKL. V was pared by 0 bases and J by 3 bases, with 15 bases between. The CDR3 sequence: CASSQDTRRPHYEQYF. CDR3 in DNA: TGCGCCAGCAGCCAAGATACCCGGCGGCCCCACTACGAGCAGTACTTC.

The V gene is TRBV9, the J gene TRBJ2-1, with 8 bases fitting TRBD1. V shed 2 bases and J 2 bases; nucleotides not matched to a gene: 3. From germline, CDR1 is SGDLS and CDR2 YYNGEE. This CDR3 is 15 amino acids long. CDR3 loop: CASSVGQDTYNEQFF. DNA of the CDR3: TGTGCCAGCAGCGTGGGACAGGACACCTACAATGAGCAGTTCTTC.

V is TRBV9 and J is TRBJ1-3, with D tentatively TRBD1 (5 bases). This CDR3 comprises 13 residues. Germline assignment: CDR1 SGDLS and CDR2 YYNGEE. V was pared by 0 bases and J by 8 bases, with 9 bases between. CDR3 sequence (DNA): TGTGCCAGCAGCGTAGACGGGGGAGACACCATATATTTT. As protein: CASSVDGGDTIYF.

This chain uses TRBV10-1 with TRBJ2-7, with a possible D match to TRBD2 (5 bases). V lost 11 bases and J 0 bases, leaving 14 bases between the germline ends. The CDR3 loop spans 13 amino acids. Germline V gene lookup returns CDR1 WNHNN and CDR2 SYGVQD (reference sequence). As DNA, the CDR3 is TGCGCCGGCCACCAGAGGGACTCCTACGAGCAGTACTTC. This gives the protein CAGHQRDSYEQYF.

The chain joins TRBV6-6 to TRBJ2-7, with 7 bases lining up with TRBD1. Germline V gives CDR1 MNHNY, CDR2 SVGAGI (reference sequence). The V segment lost 0 bases and the J segment 4 bases; nucleotides outside the gene matches: 3. The CDR3 spans 14 residues. The CDR3, as DNA: TGTGCCAGCAGTTACTCCCGACAGGGTTACGAGCAGTACTTC. Protein sequence: CASSYSRQGYEQYF.

The chain links TRBV27 to TRBJ2-7; TRBD1 matches at 8 bases. The germline V gene encodes CDR1 MNHEY and CDR2 SMNVEV (reference sequence). The J segment lost 4 bases and the V segment lost 0 bases, leaving 2 bases of the junction unmatched. This CDR3 spans 14 amino acids. CDR3 sequence reads: CASSLSQGAYEQYF. The CDR3, as DNA: TGTGCCAGCAGTTTATCTCAGGGGGCGTACGAGCAGTACTTC.

V usage is TRBV6-6 and J usage is TRBJ1-2; perhaps TRBD1 as D (6 bases). The CDR3 runs 16 residues. Per germline, CDR1 MNHNY and CDR2 SVGAGI (reference sequence). V was pared by 5 bases and J by 1 base, with 17 bases between. CDR3 nucleotide sequence: TGTGCCAGCAGTACCTCACAGGGTAGGAGTAACTATGGCTACACCTTC. Protein sequence: CASSTSQGRSNYGYTF.